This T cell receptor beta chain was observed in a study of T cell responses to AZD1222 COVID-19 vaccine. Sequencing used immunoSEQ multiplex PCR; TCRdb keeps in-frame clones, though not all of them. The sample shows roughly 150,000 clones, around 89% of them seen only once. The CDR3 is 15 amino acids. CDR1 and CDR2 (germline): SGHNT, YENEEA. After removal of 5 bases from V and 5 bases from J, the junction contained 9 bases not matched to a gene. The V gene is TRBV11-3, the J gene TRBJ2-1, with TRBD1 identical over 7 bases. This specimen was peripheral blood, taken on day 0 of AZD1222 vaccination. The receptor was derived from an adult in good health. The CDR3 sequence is CASSPRQGNHNEQFF. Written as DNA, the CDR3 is TGTGCCAGCAGCCCCCGACAGGGAAACCACAATGAGCAGTTCTTC.